A selection of T cell receptor beta chains follows, all from one sample in a study of T cells in Graves' hyperthyroidism and ophthalmopathy. TCRdb reprocessed the multiplex PCR reads with MiXCR, giving one entry per CDR3 protein. This sample has 600,000 to 650,000 distinct CDR3 sequences, with around 20% found just once. Input material: blood. The receptors shown here come from a young man with Graves' ophthalmopathy. Each CDR3 is given with its conserved first and last residue. D genes are given only for firm matches. The size field is filled for only some rows; it gives once, few, many or a size class.

J	size	V	D	CDR3	DNA
TRBJ2-7	NA	TRBV6-1	TRBD2	CASNSGRYSYEQYF	TGTGCCAGCAATAGCGGGAGGTACTCCTACGAGCAGTACTTC
TRBJ1-3	NA	TRBV5-1	NA	CASREGGGNTIYF	TGCGCCAGCAGGGAGGGTGGTGGAAACACCATATATTTT
TRBJ1-5	many	TRBV7-2	NA	CASSSMTLSSNQPQHF	TGTGCCAGCAGCTCCATGACATTGTCTAGCAATCAGCCCCAGCATTTT
TRBJ1-4	NA	TRBV12-3/TRBV12-4	NA	CASSLGPPRHEKLFF	TGTGCCAGCAGTTTAGGACCGCCTAGACATGAAAAACTGTTTTTT
TRBJ2-5	NA	TRBV7-3	TRBD2	CASSSGGLGNLYF	TGTGCCAGCAGCTCTGGGGGACTAGGGAATCTGTACTTC
TRBJ2-1	few	TRBV7-9	NA	CASSPYSNNEQFF	TGTGCCAGCAGCCCCTACTCCAACAATGAGCAGTTCTTC
TRBJ1-5	NA	TRBV27	NA	CASRPRQGLGNQPQHF	TGTGCCAGCAGGCCCCGGCAGGGCTTAGGCAATCAGCCCCAGCATTTT
TRBJ1-5	few	TRBV6-1	TRBD1	CASSRDSGYSNQPQHF	TGTGCCAGCAGCAGGGACAGCGGTTATAGCAATCAGCCCCAGCATTTT
TRBJ1-1	few	TRBV20-1	NA	CSAKRNTEAFF	TGCAGTGCTAAGCGGAACACTGAAGCTTTCTTT
TRBJ2-7	few	TRBV4-1	NA	CASSHVGEQYF	TGCGCCAGCAGCCATGTGGGGGAGCAGTACTTC
TRBJ2-5	many	TRBV13	NA	CASGSSFETQYF	TGTGCCAGCGGAAGTAGTTTCGAGACCCAGTACTTC
TRBJ2-7	many	TRBV6-1	TRBD2	CASRRGLAGGNEQYF	TGTGCCAGCAGGAGAGGACTAGCGGGAGGAAACGAGCAGTACTTC
TRBJ1-2	NA	TRBV10-3	NA	CAIRGPEGYGYTF	TGTGCCATCAGGGGCCCCGAGGGATATGGCTACACCTTC
TRBJ2-5	NA	TRBV20-1	NA	CSARDKVDVKETQYF	TGCAGTGCTAGAGATAAGGTCGATGTTAAAGAGACCCAGTACTTC
TRBJ2-7	many	TRBV28	TRBD1	CASSSGTGLDEQYF	TGTGCCAGCAGTTCCGGGACAGGGTTGGACGAGCAGTACTTC
TRBJ1-4	many	TRBV15	NA	CATSREDYRGEKLFF	TGTGCCACCAGCCGGGAGGATTACCGCGGGGAAAAACTGTTTTTT
TRBJ1-1	many	TRBV6-1	NA	CASSETEGGGMNTEAFF	TGTGCCAGCAGTGAGACCGAAGGAGGAGGCATGAACACTGAAGCTTTCTTT
TRBJ1-5	few	TRBV2	TRBD1	CASSPTGGGGQPQHF	TGTGCCAGCAGTCCGACAGGGGGCGGTGGTCAGCCCCAGCATTTT
TRBJ2-7	many	TRBV2	TRBD2	CASKGLGAPLIYEQYF	TGTGCCAGCAAGGGACTAGGGGCCCCCCTTATCTACGAGCAGTACTTC